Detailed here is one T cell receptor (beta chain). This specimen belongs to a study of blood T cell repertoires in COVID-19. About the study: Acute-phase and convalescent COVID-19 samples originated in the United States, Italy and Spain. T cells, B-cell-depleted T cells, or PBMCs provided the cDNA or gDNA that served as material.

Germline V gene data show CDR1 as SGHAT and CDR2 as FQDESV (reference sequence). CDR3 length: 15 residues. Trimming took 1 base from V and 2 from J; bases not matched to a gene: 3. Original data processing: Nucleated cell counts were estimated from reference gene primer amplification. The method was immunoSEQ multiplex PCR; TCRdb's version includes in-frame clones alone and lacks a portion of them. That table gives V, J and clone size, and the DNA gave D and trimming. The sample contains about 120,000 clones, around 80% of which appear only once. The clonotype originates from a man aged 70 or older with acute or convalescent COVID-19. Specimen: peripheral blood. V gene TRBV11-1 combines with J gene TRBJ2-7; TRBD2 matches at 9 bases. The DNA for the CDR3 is TGTGCCAGCAGCTTAGGAGCGGGAGGCCCCTACGAGCAGTACTTC. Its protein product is CASSLGAGGPYEQYF.